The T cell receptor (beta chain) described here comes from a study of blood T cell repertoires in COVID-19. Sequencing was performed with immunoSEQ multiplex PCR; in TCRdb, only in-frame clones are kept and a portion is missing. The sample has 300,000 to 350,000 clones; roughly 90% are singletons. It was during active infection that Seattle patients were enrolled and then longitudinally followed. Trimming shortened V by 1 base and J by 5 bases, and 12 bases separated the two germline ends. Germline V gives CDR1 SEHNR, CDR2 FQNEAQ (reference sequence). The CDR3 length is 14 residues. The chain couples TRBV7-9 to TRBJ2-7, with D possibly matching TRBD2 (5 bases). The specimen sequenced was peripheral blood. The clonotype originates from a man aged 25-45 years with COVID-19, enrolled during active disease. Written as DNA, the CDR3 is TGTGCCAGCAGCTTAGGCTTAGCGAATCACGAGCAGTACTTC. Translated: CASSLGLANHEQYF.